The 18 T cell receptor beta chains listed next were all sequenced from one sample in a study of spatial heterogeneity in lung cancer. Study results and limitations: Tracking of tumor mutation counts was seen in expanded intratumoral alpha and beta TCR counts.

Time point denoted: sample taken at primary tumor resection. MiXCR, applied by TCRdb to the 5' RACE reads, yields one record per CDR3 protein. Among 200 to 250 distinct CDR3 sequences listed, over 45% were seen once. The antigens of these receptors remain unknown. The sequencing here drew on lung tumor tissue, taken at surgery. The receptor set was obtained from a male donor with early-stage non-small cell lung cancer.

This clonotype is labeled hyperexpanded. The library was designed around alpha chains, so this beta chain is a stray read whose abundance carries little weight. This chain joins TRBV19 and TRBJ2-7, with 12 positions matching TRBD2. CDR3 length equals 15 residues. Germline V CDR1 and CDR2: LNHDA, SQIVND (reference sequence). The V gene end was trimmed by 6 bases and the J gene end by 2 bases; junction bases not matched to a gene: 5. The CDR3 spells CASRRSSGRAYEQYF. CDR3 nucleotide sequence: TGTGCCAGTAGACGTTCTAGCGGGAGGGCCTACGAGCAGTACTTC.

This clonotype was observed a few times. This beta chain is off target for a library built for alpha chains, so its abundance means little. This rearrangement joins TRBV5-1 to TRBJ1-2; 10 positions agree with TRBD1. V was clipped by 4 bases and J by 2 bases; unmatched bases: 2. The CDR3 has 14 amino acids. Germline values: CDR1 SGHRS, CDR2 YFSETQ. The DNA for the CDR3 is TGCGCCAGCAGCACGGGACAGGGGAACTATGGCTACACCTTC. It translates to CASSTGQGNYGYTF.

As for this clonotype: This beta chain is a stray read from a library made for alpha chains; its abundance is not meaningful. The V gene is TRBV12-3 or TRBV12-4, the J gene TRBJ2-1; possibly TRBD2 for D (6 bases). V gave up 7 bases and J gave up 6 bases, with 13 bases separating them. This CDR3 has 13 residues. CDR3 sequence (DNA): TGTGCCAGCACCCGAGGAGGGGTCAATGAGCAGTTCTTC. Its translation: CASTRGGVNEQFF.

About this clonotype: Being off target in a library aimed at alpha chains, this beta chain has a size of little meaning. Here the CDR3 reads CASSPGSSSVSTDTQYF. CDR3 bases: TGTGCCAGCAGTCCTGGGAGTAGCTCTGTTAGCACAGATACGCAGTATTTT. The rearrangement links TRBV3-1 to TRBJ2-3; maybe TRBD2 (5 bases). The V end was cut by 6 bases, the J end by 0 bases, with 19 bases between. The CDR3 length is 17 residues. Per germline, CDR1 LGHDT and CDR2 YNNKEL (reference sequence).

Only a few counts were recorded for this clonotype. This beta chain is an off-target read within a library intended for alpha chains, so its frequency means little. J is TRBJ2-7 and V is TRBV18; a weak D match, TRBD1 (6 bases). Trimming took 2 bases from V and 7 from J, leaving 12 bases between them. The CDR3 contains 13 residues. Germline CDR1 and CDR2: KGHSH and LQKENI. This CDR3 is CASSPMTGQEQYF. Here the CDR3 DNA reads TGTGCCAGCTCACCAATGACAGGACAGGAGCAGTACTTC.

Concerning this clonotype: This beta chain appears as a stray read in a library generated for alpha chains; its size is not informative. This chain uses TRBV13 with TRBJ2-1; unclear D gene. Trimming left V 0 bases short and J 1 base short, with 4 bases between. Germline V gives CDR1 PRHDT, CDR2 FYEKMQ (reference sequence). This CDR3 has 14 residues. DNA of the CDR3: TGTGCCAGCAGCTTAGGAGGTTCCTACAATGAGCAGTTCTTC. Its protein is CASSLGGSYNEQFF.

Comment on this clonotype: This beta chain was picked up by a library intended for alpha chains and is off target, so its count carries little meaning. This sequence joins TRBV7-9 and TRBJ1-1; D gene uncertain. Trimming removed 5 bases from V and 0 bases from J, with 19 bases in between. CDR1 is SEHNR and CDR2 is FQNEAQ in the germline V gene (reference sequence). There are 17 residues in the CDR3. DNA of the CDR3: TGTGCCAGCAGCGCGACACCTGACGGATTAATGAACACTGAAGCTTTCTTT. It translates to CASSATPDGLMNTEAFF.

Details on this clonotype: This beta chain turned up in a library designed for alpha chains; as an off-target read, its abundance says little. This chain uses TRBV28 with TRBJ2-1, with TRBD2 matching over 8 bases. Looked up from germline, CDR1 is MDHEN and CDR2 is SYDVKM. The CDR3 is 15 amino acids. V shed 7 bases, J shed 4 bases, and the junction held 9 bases outside the gene matches. CDR3 sequence reads: CASNKPGLGYNEQFF. CDR3 in DNA: TGTGCCAGCAACAAACCGGGACTAGGATACAATGAGCAGTTCTTC.

Worth noting for this clonotype: At one end, the junction sequence differs from germline, possibly due to a read error. This beta chain is a stray read from a library made for alpha chains; its abundance is not meaningful. This chain joins TRBV20-1 and TRBJ2-5, with D possibly TRBD1 on 5 matching bases. The germline gives CDR1 DFQATT, CDR2 SNEGSKA (reference sequence). This CDR3 comprises 17 residues. The CDR3 region is CSARPETRAVGQETRYF. Here the CDR3 DNA reads TGCAGTGCTAGACCAGAAACCAGGGCCGTGGGGCAAGAGACCCGGTACTTC.

In the case of this clonotype: The library was built for alpha chains, so this beta chain is an off-target read and its size means little. The chain combines TRBV28 with TRBJ2-3, with TRBD1 matching over 8 bases. Germline CDR1 MDHEN, CDR2 SYDVKM. The CDR3 contains 15 residues. V gave up 4 bases and J gave up 4 bases; unmatched junction bases: 7. CDR3 bases: TGTGCCAGCAGTTCCCAAAGGACAGGGTCAGATACGCAGTATTTT. This encodes CASSSQRTGSDTQYF.

As concerns this clonotype: Since it is a stray read in a library aimed at alpha chains, this beta chain has a size that is not meaningful. This chain uses TRBV12-3 or TRBV12-4 with TRBJ2-3; 12 bases are shared with TRBD2. The J segment lost 6 bases and the V segment lost 4 bases, leaving 2 bases of the junction unmatched. There are 14 residues in the CDR3. The DNA for the CDR3 is TGTGCCAGCAGTTCTAGCGGGGGGGCTGATACGCAGTATTTT. Encoded protein: CASSSSGGADTQYF.

To note about this clonotype: Because the library targeted alpha chains, this beta chain is an off-target read whose size means little. The chain links TRBV29-1 to TRBJ2-3, with 7 bases that match TRBD2. CDR1 is SQVTM, CDR2 ANQGSEA, per germline. The CDR3 covers 14 residues. Trimming cost V 7 bases and J 2 bases; bases outside gene matches: 9. The CDR3 region has the DNA TGCAGCGGGGGACTACCTGGGATCACAGATACGCAGTATTTT. Translating gives CSGGLPGITDTQYF.

About this clonotype: Since it is a stray read in a library aimed at alpha chains, this beta chain has a size that is not meaningful. The chain combines TRBV7-6 with TRBJ2-3; 8 bases line up with TRBD2. CDR1 SGHVS and CDR2 FNYEAQ come from the germline V gene. V lost 0 bases to trimming and J lost 3 bases; unmatched junction nucleotides: 5. The CDR3 sequence is 16 residues long. The CDR3 spells CASSLAAGGVTDTQYF. The CDR3 DNA reads TGTGCCAGCAGCTTAGCAGCCGGGGGGGTGACAGATACGCAGTATTTT.

Concerning this clonotype: The library was prepared for alpha chains; this beta chain is a stray read, so its frequency means little. This sequence joins TRBV6-5 and TRBJ2-7; D remains unclear. The germline V gene has CDR1 MNHEY and CDR2 SVGAGI. The ends were cut back, 6 bases at V and 0 bases at J, with 12 bases in the middle. The CDR3 is 14 residues long. As DNA, the CDR3 is TGTGCCAGCAGCCAGACCGTGGTCTCCTACGAGCAGTACTTC. It yields the protein CASSQTVVSYEQYF.

Details on this clonotype: This beta chain represents an off-target read in a library built for alpha chains; its size is of limited meaning. As DNA, the CDR3 is TGTGCCAGCAGTTACAGACGGACTAGCGGGAGCTTATGGGAGCAGTACTTC. As protein: CASSYRRTSGSLWEQYF. The chain is built from TRBV6-5 and TRBJ2-7; 13 bases fit TRBD2. Germline-derived CDR1 and CDR2 are MNHEY and SVGAGI. V was pared by 2 bases and J by 7 bases, with 11 bases of the junction left unmatched. The CDR3 covers 17 residues.

With respect to this clonotype: The library was prepared for alpha chains; this beta chain is a stray read, so its frequency means little. This chain uses TRBV10-1 with TRBJ2-2, with D maybe TRBD1 (5 bases). CDR3 size: 13 residues. Trimming cost V 2 bases and J 5 bases, with 6 bases left between them. Germline lookup yields CDR1 WNHNN and CDR2 SYGVQD (reference sequence). CDR3: CASSERQTGELFF. The CDR3 region has the DNA TGCGCCAGCAGTGAGAGACAGACCGGGGAGCTGTTTTTT.

Concerning this clonotype itself: The size of this beta chain means little, since it is a stray read in a library made for alpha chains. The rearrangement joins TRBV3-1 to TRBJ2-7, with 11 bases aligning to TRBD2. Germline V gene data show CDR1 as LGHDT and CDR2 as YNNKEL (reference sequence). The CDR3 runs to 15 residues. J lost 2 bases, V lost 4 bases, and 4 bases had no gene match. Written as DNA, the CDR3 is TGTGCCAGCAGCCGGGGACTAGCGGTAACCTACGAGCAGTACTTC. As protein: CASSRGLAVTYEQYF.

About this clonotype itself: The library was prepared for alpha chains; this beta chain is a stray read, so its frequency means little. V gene TRBV27 combines with J gene TRBJ1-2, with a weak D call TRBD1 (5 bases). V was shortened by 0 bases and J by 8 bases, with 10 bases between the two germline ends. Germline-derived CDR1 and CDR2 are MNHEY and SMNVEV (reference sequence). The CDR3 runs to 13 residues. The CDR3 nucleotides are TGTGCCAGCAGTTTATCAGAGGGGATGGGCTACACCTTC. Translated: CASSLSEGMGYTF.